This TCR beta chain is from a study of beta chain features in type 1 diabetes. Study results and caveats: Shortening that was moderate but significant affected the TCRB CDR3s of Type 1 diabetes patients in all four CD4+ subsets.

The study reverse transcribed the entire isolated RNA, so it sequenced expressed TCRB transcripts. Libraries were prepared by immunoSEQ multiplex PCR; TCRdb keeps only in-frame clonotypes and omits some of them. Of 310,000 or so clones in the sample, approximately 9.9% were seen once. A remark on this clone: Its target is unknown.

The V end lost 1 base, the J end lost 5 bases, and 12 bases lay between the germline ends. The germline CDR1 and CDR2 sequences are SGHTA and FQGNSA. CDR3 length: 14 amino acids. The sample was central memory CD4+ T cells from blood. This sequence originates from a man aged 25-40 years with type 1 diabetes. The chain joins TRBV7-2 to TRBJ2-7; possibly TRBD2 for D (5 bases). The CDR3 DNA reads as TGTGCCAGCAGCTTAGAGCGGCTCGTCGACGAGCAGTACTTC. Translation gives CASSLERLVDEQYF. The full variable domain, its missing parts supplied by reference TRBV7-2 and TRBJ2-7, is GAGVSQSPSNKVTEKGKDVELRCDPISGHTALYWYRQSLGQGLEFLIYFQGNSAPDKSGLPSDRFSAERTGGSVSTLTIQRTQQEDSAVYLCASSLERLVDEQYFGPGTRLTVT.